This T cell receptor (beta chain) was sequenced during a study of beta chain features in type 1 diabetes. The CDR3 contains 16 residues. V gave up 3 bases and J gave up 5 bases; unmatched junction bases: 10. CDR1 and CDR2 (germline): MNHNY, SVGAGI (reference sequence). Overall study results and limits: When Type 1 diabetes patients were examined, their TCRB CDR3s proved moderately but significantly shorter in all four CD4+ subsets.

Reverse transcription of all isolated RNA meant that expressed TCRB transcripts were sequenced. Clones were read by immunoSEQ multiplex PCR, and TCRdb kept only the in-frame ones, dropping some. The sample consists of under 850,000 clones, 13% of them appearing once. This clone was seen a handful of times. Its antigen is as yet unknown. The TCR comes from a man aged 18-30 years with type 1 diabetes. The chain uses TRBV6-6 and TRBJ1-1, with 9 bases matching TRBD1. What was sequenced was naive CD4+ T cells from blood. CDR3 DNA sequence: TGTGCCAGCAGTTATCCCCGCGACAGGGGGTCTACTGAAGCTTTCTTT. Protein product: CASSYPRDRGSTEAFF.